The 15 T cell receptor beta chains given below trace back to one sample, sequenced in a study of cytomegalovirus exposure and HLA in healthy donors. The PCR contained 60 Vbeta and 13 Jbeta primers. The protocol was immunoSEQ multiplex PCR, while the TCRdb copy is restricted to in-frame clones and leaves out a portion. The sample yields some 160,000 clones, about 84% seen once. The sample taken for sequencing was PBMCs. These receptors were collected from a male donor in good health and CMV-seronegative.

V usage is TRBV4-3 and J usage is TRBJ2-1; 9 bases map to TRBD1. CDR1 is LGHNA and CDR2 is YSLEER in the germline V gene. This CDR3 is built from 14 residues. J gave up 7 bases and V 1 base, and 2 bases lay outside the gene matches. CDR3 region: CASSQGTGVNEQFF. The DNA for the CDR3 is TGCGCCAGCAGCCAAGGGACAGGGGTTAATGAGCAGTTCTTC.

There are a few counts of this clone. The V and J genes are TRBV10-3 and TRBJ1-1; 9 bases are shared with TRBD1. The CDR3 extends over 13 amino acids. With 3 bases clipped from V and 7 bases from J, the junction kept 3 bases outside the gene matches. CDR1 is ENHRY and CDR2 is SYGVKD in the germline V gene. CDR3 in amino acids: CAISEQGAYEAFF. The DNA of the CDR3 is TGTGCCATCAGTGAACAGGGGGCTTATGAAGCTTTCTTT.

This clone was counted only a few times. The V call is TRBV5-6, the J call TRBJ1-4, with TRBD1 matching over 9 bases. The germline V gene has CDR1 SGHDT and CDR2 YYEEEE. The CDR3 sequence is 16 residues long. Unmatched junction bases numbered 11, after V lost 7 bases and J lost 4 bases. The DNA of the CDR3 is TGTGCCAGCTCTTCGAATACAGGGGGCTTTAATGAAAAACTGTTTTTT. This encodes CASSSNTGGFNEKLFF.

The chain has TRBV2 and TRBJ2-7; D ambiguous. This CDR3 has 13 amino acids. Germline V gene data show CDR1 as SNHLY and CDR2 as FYNNEI. V was pared by 4 bases and J by 1 base, with 8 bases between. The CDR3 DNA reads as TGTGCCAGCAGTGTTCTCTCTTCCTACGAGCAGTACTTC. Translating it yields CASSVLSSYEQYF. The variable domain in full, completed from reference TRBV2 and TRBJ2-7, reads EPEVTQTPSHQVTQMGQEVILRCVPISNHLYFYWYRQILGQKVEFLVSFYNNEISEKSEIFDDQFSVERPDGSNFTLKIRSTKLEDSAMYFCASSVLSSYEQYFGPGTRLTVT.

The rearrangement uses TRBV19 and TRBJ1-2, with D tentatively TRBD1 (6 bases). The CDR3 totals 15 residues. V was trimmed by 5 bases and J by 1 base, leaving 14 bases between them. Germline assignment: CDR1 LNHDA and CDR2 SQIVND (reference sequence). The CDR3 DNA reads as TGTGCCAGTAGTTCCACCGGGACACATAACTATGGCTACACCTTC. Protein product: CASSSTGTHNYGYTF.

The V call is TRBV4-3, the J call TRBJ2-3; weak D call: TRBD1 (7 bases). This CDR3 is 16 amino acids long. With 1 base removed from V and 4 bases from J, the gap between germline ends came to 15 bases. Germline CDR1 LGHNA, CDR2 YSLEER. DNA for the CDR3: TGCGCCAGCAGCCAAGCCGGCCAGGGGGGCCCAGATACGCAGTATTTT. This encodes CASSQAGQGGPDTQYF.

A few counts support this clone. The rearrangement links TRBV6-6 to TRBJ1-4, with D possibly TRBD1 on 5 matching bases. Germline loops: CDR1 MNHNY, CDR2 SVGAGI (reference sequence). The CDR3 totals 15 residues. Trimming stripped 4 bases from V and 3 bases from J, with 12 bases between. The CDR3 nucleotides are TGTGCCAGCAGTTCGCGGGGAGGGGCTAATGAAAAACTGTTTTTT. It specifies CASSSRGGANEKLFF.

This chain links TRBV9 with TRBJ1-2; D is undetermined. CDR1 and CDR2 from the germline V gene are SGDLS and YYNGEE. V lost 0 bases and J 5 bases, leaving 20 bases between the germline ends. The CDR3 sequence is 17 residues long. The CDR3 DNA is TGTGCCAGCAGCGTAGGTTACGTGATTGGCAGTGAATATGGCTACACCTTC. This gives the protein CASSVGYVIGSEYGYTF.

There are a few counts of this clone. The chain couples TRBV5-8 to TRBJ1-5; D unclear. Trimming shortened V by 1 base and J by 2 bases, and 16 bases separated the two germline ends. Germline V CDR1 and CDR2: SGHTS, YDEGEE. The CDR3 is 17 amino acids. CDR3 loop: CASSLSSILIGNQPQHF. The CDR3 DNA reads TGTGCCAGCAGCTTGTCGAGTATATTGATAGGCAATCAGCCCCAGCATTTT.

This rearrangement joins TRBV5-6 to TRBJ2-5, with a tentative D call TRBD2 (7 bases). Trimming removed 0 bases at V and 3 bases at J, with 15 bases between. Germline assignment: CDR1 SGHDT and CDR2 YYEEEE. The CDR3 loop spans 16 amino acids. CDR3 sequence reads: CASSLVRGAEEETQYF. In nucleotides, the CDR3 is TGTGCCAGCAGCTTGGTCCGGGGGGCCGAGGAAGAGACCCAGTACTTC. The full variable domain, with the rest looked up from reference TRBV5-6 and TRBJ2-5, is DAGVTQSPTHLIKTRGQQVTLRCSPKSGHDTVSWYQQALGQGPQFIFQYYEEEERQRGNFPDRFSGHQFPNYSSELNVNALLLGDSALYLCASSLVRGAEEETQYFGPGTRLLVL.

This rearrangement joins TRBV4-1 to TRBJ1-2, with a tentative D call TRBD1 (5 bases). CDR1 is MGHRA, CDR2 YSYEKL, per germline. The length of the CDR3 is 15 residues. V was clipped by 4 bases and J by 5 bases, with 17 bases between them. CDR3 sequence: CASSRRHGGGYGYTF. CDR3 sequence (DNA): TGCGCCAGCAGCCGCCGGCACGGGGGAGGGTATGGCTACACCTTC.

V gene TRBV7-9 combines with J gene TRBJ2-5, with TRBD1 matching over 9 bases. The CDR3 has 15 amino acids. Germline CDR1 reads SEHNR; CDR2 reads FQNEAQ (reference sequence). The V and J ends lost 5 bases and 7 bases, in that order; junction bases with no gene match: 11. CDR3 bases: TGTGCCAGCAGCATCAGCCGGGACAGGGTTAGGACCCAGTACTTC. Its translation: CASSISRDRVRTQYF.

V and J are TRBV28 and TRBJ2-2; TRBD2 matches at 12 bases. This CDR3 comprises 16 residues. The V gene end was trimmed by 7 bases and the J gene end by 7 bases; junction bases not matched to a gene: 10. Germline loops: CDR1 MDHEN, CDR2 SYDVKM. CDR3: CASMTSGRAGYGELFF. The CDR3 DNA reads TGTGCCAGCATGACTAGCGGGAGAGCTGGGTACGGGGAGCTGTTTTTT.

The chain is built from TRBV6-5 and TRBJ1-1; D is unresolved. The V gene's germline CDR1 is MNHEY and CDR2 SVGAGI. V was clipped by 0 bases and J by 6 bases, with 8 bases between them. The CDR3 covers 13 residues. CDR3 protein: CASSYSRVSEAFF. As DNA, the CDR3 is TGTGCCAGCAGTTACTCTCGGGTTTCTGAAGCTTTCTTT.

The chain couples TRBV29-1 to TRBJ2-1; D ambiguous. CDR1 SQVTM and CDR2 ANQGSEA come from the germline V gene. The CDR3 has 13 amino acids. V was pared by 4 bases and J by 4 bases, with 11 bases between. CDR3 DNA sequence: TGCAGCGTTGGAGCCGCGACTTACAATGAGCAGTTCTTC. Its protein is CSVGAATYNEQFF.